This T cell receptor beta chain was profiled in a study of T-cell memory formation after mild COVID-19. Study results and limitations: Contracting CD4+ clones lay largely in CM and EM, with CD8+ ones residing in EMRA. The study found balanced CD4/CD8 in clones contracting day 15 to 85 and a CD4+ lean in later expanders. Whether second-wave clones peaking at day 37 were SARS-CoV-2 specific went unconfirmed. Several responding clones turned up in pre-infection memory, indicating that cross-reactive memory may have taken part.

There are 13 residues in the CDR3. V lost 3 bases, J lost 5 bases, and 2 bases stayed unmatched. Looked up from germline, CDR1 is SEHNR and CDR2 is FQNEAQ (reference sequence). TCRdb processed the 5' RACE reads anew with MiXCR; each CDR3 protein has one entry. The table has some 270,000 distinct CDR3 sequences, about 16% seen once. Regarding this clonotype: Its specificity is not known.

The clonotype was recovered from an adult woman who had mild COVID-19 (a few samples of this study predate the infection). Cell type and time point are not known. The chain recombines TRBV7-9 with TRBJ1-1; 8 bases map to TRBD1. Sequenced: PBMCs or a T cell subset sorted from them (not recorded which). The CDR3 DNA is TGTGCCAGCAGCTTGGACAGGGTAACTGAAGCTTTCTTT. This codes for CASSLDRVTEAFF.